These T cell receptor beta chains were read from a single sample in a study of T cells after somatic rescue of genetic block. Libraries were prepared by immunoSEQ multiplex PCR; TCRdb keeps only in-frame clonotypes and omits some of them. The table lists 70,000 to 85,000 clones, approximately 90% of them singletons, with around 2.8% in the top ten. Sequencing was carried out using peripheral blood mononuclear cells (PBMCs). The receptors originated from a young man. Each CDR3 is given with its conserved first and last residue. The D gene is left open where the match is weak. For some rows the clone size is stated as once, few or many, or as a class when expanded; others skip it.

J,size,V,D,DNA,CDR3
TRBJ2-5,-,TRBV7-8,TRBD2,TGTGCCAGCAGCTTAGGGGCGGGGGGGCTCCAAGAGACCCAGTACTTC,CASSLGAGGLQETQYF
TRBJ1-1,-,TRBV5-1,TRBD1,TGCGCCAGCAGCTCCGGGACAGATAACACTGAAGCTTTCTTT,CASSSGTDNTEAFF
TRBJ2-3,-,TRBV11-2,-,TGTGCCAGCAGGGAGCAGGGGAGAGATACGCAGTATTTT,CASREQGRDTQYF
TRBJ1-6,-,TRBV7-9,-,TGTGCCAGCAGCCCGTCGGCCAACTCCCCATCACCCCTCCACTTT,CASSPSANSPSPLHF
TRBJ2-7,-,TRBV18,-,TGTGCCAGCTCACCAATACAGACTAACGAGCAGTACTTC,CASSPIQTNEQYF
TRBJ2-7,-,TRBV6-5,TRBD1,TGTGCCAGCAGGGGGACAGGCTCCTACCACGAGCAGTACTTC,CASRGTGSYHEQYF
TRBJ2-3,-,TRBV28,-,TGTGCCAGCAGTTTGGGAACTTACCGTCCGCAGTATTTT,CASSLGTYRPQYF
TRBJ2-1,-,TRBV10-3,-,TGTGCCATCATGCCGTCCGAGAACCACAATGAGCAGTTCTTC,CAIMPSENHNEQFF
TRBJ1-5,-,TRBV7-9,-,TGTGCCAGCAGCTTATGGGATCAGCCCCAGCATTTT,CASSLWDQPQHF
TRBJ2-2,-,TRBV4-3,-,TGCGCCAGCAGCCAAAACTCAGGGTTACGGGGCACCGGGGAGCTGTTTTTT,CASSQNSGLRGTGELFF
TRBJ1-1,-,TRBV5-4,TRBD1,TGTGCCAGCAGCCCGGGGGACAGGCTAAACACTGAAGCTTTCTTT,CASSPGDRLNTEAFF
TRBJ2-5,-,TRBV4-3,TRBD2,TGCGCCAGCCGACCAACCCTAGCGGGAGTTTGGGAGACCCAGTACTTC,CASRPTLAGVWETQYF
TRBJ2-5,-,TRBV25-1,TRBD2,TGTGCCAGCAGTGAATTTTTGAGCGGGAGGGCCGGTGAGACCCAGTACTTC,CASSEFLSGRAGETQYF
TRBJ2-7,-,TRBV11-2,TRBD2,TGTGCGGTCGGGGGGTACGAGCAGTACTTC,CAVGGYEQYF
TRBJ2-1,-,TRBV7-9,TRBD1,TGTGCCAGCAGCCTAGGACAGGGGAACAATGAGCAGTTCTTC,CASSLGQGNNEQFF
TRBJ2-3,-,TRBV20-1,-,TGCAGTGCTAGAGGGGTAGATACGCAGTATTTT,CSARGVDTQYF
TRBJ2-7,-,TRBV15,-,TGTGCCACCAGCAGAGGTCTTGTTTACGAGCAGTACTTC,CATSRGLVYEQYF
TRBJ2-3,-,TRBV5-1,-,TGCGCCAGCAGTACAGGGAGCACAGATACGCAGTATTTT,CASSTGSTDTQYF
TRBJ2-5,-,TRBV5-1,TRBD1,TGCGCCAGCAGCTATCGACAGGGGAGCGGTGAGACCCAGTACTTC,CASSYRQGSGETQYF
TRBJ1-4,-,TRBV2,-,TGTGCCAGCAGTGGCCAGGTCCGTGAAAAACTGTTTTTT,CASSGQVREKLFF
TRBJ2-3,-,TRBV9,-,TGTGCCAGCAGCGTTTCGACAGGCCTTTTCACAGATACGCAGTATTTT,CASSVSTGLFTDTQYF
TRBJ2-2,-,TRBV7-9,-,TGTGCCAGCAGCTTGCCACCGGGAACGAACACCGGGGAGCTGTTTTTT,CASSLPPGTNTGELFF
TRBJ2-4,-,TRBV7-9,-,TGTGCCAGCAGCTTAGCACCCGAGGCCAAAAACATTCAGTACTTC,CASSLAPEAKNIQYF
TRBJ1-5,-,TRBV2,TRBD1,TGTGCCAGCAGTCTACTCCGGACAGGCGGGGTGAATCAGCCCCAGCATTTT,CASSLLRTGGVNQPQHF
TRBJ2-2,-,TRBV10-3,-,TGTGCCATCAAGGGCACCGGGGAGCTGTTTTTT,CAIKGTGELFF
TRBJ1-3,few,TRBV18,-,TGTGCCAGCTCAGGGCGGGATACTGGAAACACCATATATTTT,CASSGRDTGNTIYF
TRBJ2-6,-,TRBV4-1,-,TGCGCCAGCAGCCAAGAAGAGGGGACCGGGGCCAACGTCCTGACTTTC,CASSQEEGTGANVLTF
TRBJ2-7,-,TRBV7-2,TRBD2,TGTGCCAGCAGCGATAGCGGGAGGGCGTCCTACGAGCAGTACTTC,CASSDSGRASYEQYF
TRBJ1-1,-,TRBV6-1,-,TGTGCCAGCAGGGGACACCTCATGAACACTGAAGCTTTCTTT,CASRGHLMNTEAFF
TRBJ2-1,-,TRBV7-2,TRBD2,TGTGCCAGCAGCCCCGGCGGGGGCGGGAGGAGGCATGAGCAGTTCTTC,CASSPGGGGRRHEQFF
TRBJ2-1,-,TRBV7-9,-,TGTGCCAGCAGCTTTGTGCCGGGACTGACGTACAATGAGCAGTTCTTC,CASSFVPGLTYNEQFF
TRBJ2-2,-,TRBV6-6,-,TGTGCCAGCAGTTACTCGCGGGGAAGGGAGCTGTTTTTT,CASSYSRGRELFF
TRBJ2-5,-,TRBV4-1,TRBD2,TGCGCCAGCAGCCGCGGACTAGCGGGGGGACTCCAAGAGACCCAGTACTTC,CASSRGLAGGLQETQYF
TRBJ2-5,-,TRBV6-5,TRBD1,TGTGCCAGCAGGACAGGGGGCGGGGAGACCCAGTACTTC,CASRTGGGETQYF
TRBJ2-2,once,TRBV7-9,TRBD1,TGTGCCAGCAGCTTGCGCCCGGGACAGGGTTGGACCGGGGAGCTGTTTTTT,CASSLRPGQGWTGELFF
TRBJ2-3,once,TRBV7-3,TRBD1,TGTGCCAGCAGCCCAAAAGGGGGCCGGTGGGAAGATACGCAGTATTTT,CASSPKGGRWEDTQYF
TRBJ2-1,-,TRBV27,TRBD2,TGTGCCAGCAGTTTCCGCGGGGGAAATTACAATGAGCAGTTCTTC,CASSFRGGNYNEQFF
TRBJ2-7,once,TRBV9,TRBD1,TGTGCCAGCAGCGTAGTGGTTCCAGGGGGCGTTGCTGGGAACGAGCAGTACTTC,CASSVVVPGGVAGNEQYF
TRBJ2-2,-,TRBV18,TRBD1,TGTGCCAGCTCACGGGCCGGGACAGACACCGGGGAGCTGTTTTTT,CASSRAGTDTGELFF
TRBJ2-5,-,TRBV9,-,TGTGCCAGCAGCGTGGGAACGGGGATCCAAGAGACCCAGTACTTC,CASSVGTGIQETQYF